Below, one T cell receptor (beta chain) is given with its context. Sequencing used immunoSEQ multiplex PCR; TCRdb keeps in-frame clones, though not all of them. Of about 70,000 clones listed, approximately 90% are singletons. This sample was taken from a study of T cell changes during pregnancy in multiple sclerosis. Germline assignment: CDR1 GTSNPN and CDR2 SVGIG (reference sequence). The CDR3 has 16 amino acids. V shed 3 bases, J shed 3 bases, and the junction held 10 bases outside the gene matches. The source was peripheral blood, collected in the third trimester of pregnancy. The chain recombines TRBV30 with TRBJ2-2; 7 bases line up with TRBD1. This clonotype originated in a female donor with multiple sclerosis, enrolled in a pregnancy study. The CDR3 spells CAWSTGQWTYTGELFF. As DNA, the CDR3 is TGTGCCTGGAGCACGGGACAGTGGACTTACACCGGGGAGCTGTTTTTT.